The TCR beta chain described here comes from a study of T cells in Graves' hyperthyroidism and ophthalmopathy. The table lists this clonotype with many counts. Antigen: not known. Isolation of PBMCs was performed on around 9.8 ml fresh peripheral blood. Broader study findings: Ophthalmopathy prediction by the model preceded onset by a median about 6 months.

Germline V gives CDR1 SGHTA, CDR2 FQGNSA. V lost 2 bases and J lost 2; bases outside the gene matches: 2. The CDR3 extends over 15 amino acids. Authors of the study amplified TCR beta CDR3 regions from RNA transcripts. An initial round of RT-PCR targeting the TCR CDR3 relied on the HTBI primer set. TCRdb passed the multiplex PCR reads through MiXCR, listing each CDR3 protein once. Of 380,000 or so distinct CDR3 sequences listed, about a fifth are singletons. V gene TRBV7-2 combines with J gene TRBJ2-2, with 7 bases fitting TRBD2. This TCR was recovered from a woman younger than 30 with Graves' hyperthyroidism. Input material: blood. The CDR3 DNA sequence: TGTGCCAGCAGCTTACTAGCGGTTAACACCGGGGAGCTGTTTTTT. Translating gives CASSLLAVNTGELFF.